This entry is about one T cell receptor beta chain. Its antigen is not known. The method was immunoSEQ multiplex PCR; TCRdb's version includes in-frame clones alone and lacks a portion of them. This table holds roughly 250,000 clones, less than 75% found once. Extraction of around 2 micrograms of genomic DNA from cryopreserved PBMCs supplied material for TCR beta libraries. The sample is drawn from a study of cytotoxic CD8 clonotypes in ibrutinib-treated CLL. Study summary: After a median of around 70 months, 14 patients stayed remitted and about 12 progressed; responses had been partial in about 24 and complete in 2.

General study results and limits: The public clonotypes identified were infrequent and showed contraction or stability on treatment.

From germline, CDR1 is SGHNT and CDR2 YYREEE (reference sequence). The V and J ends lost 5 bases and 0 bases respectively, with 12 bases between them. The CDR3 is 14 residues long. The sequenced sample was PBMCs, obtained after 24 months of ibrutinib treatment. The V and J genes are TRBV5-4 and TRBJ2-7; tentatively, D is TRBD2 (5 bases). This clonotype was obtained from a human donor with chronic lymphocytic leukemia. The CDR3 region is CASSGEGSSYEQYF. CDR3 DNA: TGTGCCAGCAGTGGGGAAGGGAGCTCCTACGAGCAGTACTTC.